This T cell receptor (beta chain) was sequenced in a study of shared clonotypes between healthy human individuals. Study observations and caveats: Clonotype sharing across donors was expected to vary with sequencing depth.

This clone showed up many times. The antigen remains undetermined. The CDR3 runs to 14 residues. Germline CDR1 SGHKS, CDR2 YYEKEE (reference sequence). Trimming left V 3 bases short and J 4 bases short, with 12 bases between. The protocol was immunoSEQ multiplex PCR, while the TCRdb copy is restricted to in-frame clones and leaves out a portion. The sample lists hundreds of thousands of clones; approximately 79% were seen once. V gene TRBV5-5 combines with J gene TRBJ2-3; no clear D gene. The clonotype originates from a man aged 25 to 45 in good health. The sample taken for sequencing was memory CD4+ T cells sorted from blood. Subset here: CD45RA-negative fraction. CDR3 in amino acids: CASSSTQLPDTQYF. Written as DNA, the CDR3 is TGTGCCAGCAGCTCCACGCAGCTCCCAGATACGCAGTATTTT.